This T cell receptor (beta chain) originates from a study of shared clonotypes between healthy human individuals. Concerning this clone: Its antigen is not identified.

The CDR3 has 15 residues. Germline loops: CDR1 SGHDN, CDR2 FVKESK. V trimming: 4 bases; J trimming: 6 bases; junction bases outside the gene matches: 6. Regarding the study as a whole: Sampling involved blood alone; tissue repertoires likely differ. Clonotype sharing among donors likely depends on sequencing depth.

CD45RO-negative CD8 cells positively selected for CCR7 made up the naive population, which excluded terminally differentiated effector memory CD45RA+ cells. It was roughly 210 ng DNA, approximately 30,000 T cell genomes, that sorted-subset replicate PCRs used. Data came from immunoSEQ multiplex PCR; TCRdb stores just in-frame clones and leaves some out. The table has roughly 550,000 clones, around 95% seen once. The V gene is TRBV14, the J gene TRBJ2-2; TRBD2 matches 9 bases. The source material was naive CD8+ T cells sorted from blood. The TCR was taken from a woman aged 25 to 39 in good health. The CDR3 nucleotides are TGTGCCAGCAGCCCTAGCGGGACACGGGCCGGGGAGCTGTTTTTT. It yields the protein CASSPSGTRAGELFF.